The T cell receptor beta chain described here comes from a study of T cell changes during pregnancy in multiple sclerosis. Germline V lookup: CDR1 MGHRA, CDR2 YSYEKL. The CDR3 length is 20 residues. On this clone: The junction does not match germline at one end; this may be a read error.

The assay was immunoSEQ multiplex PCR, and TCRdb's table has in-frame clones only and misses some. The table records 55,000 or so clones, about 92% of them present only once. This chain joins TRBV4-1 and TRBJ2-2, with 8 positions matching TRBD1. This TCR derives from a female donor in good health, enrolled as a control in a pregnancy study. Sequences were derived from CD4+ T cells from peripheral blood mononuclear cells, sampled after pregnancy. In nucleotides, the CDR3 is TGCGCCAGCAGCCAAGCTCGGACAGGGTTTTTTACGGGGAACGCCGGGGAGCTGTTTTTT. Its protein is CASSQARTGFFTGNAGELFF.